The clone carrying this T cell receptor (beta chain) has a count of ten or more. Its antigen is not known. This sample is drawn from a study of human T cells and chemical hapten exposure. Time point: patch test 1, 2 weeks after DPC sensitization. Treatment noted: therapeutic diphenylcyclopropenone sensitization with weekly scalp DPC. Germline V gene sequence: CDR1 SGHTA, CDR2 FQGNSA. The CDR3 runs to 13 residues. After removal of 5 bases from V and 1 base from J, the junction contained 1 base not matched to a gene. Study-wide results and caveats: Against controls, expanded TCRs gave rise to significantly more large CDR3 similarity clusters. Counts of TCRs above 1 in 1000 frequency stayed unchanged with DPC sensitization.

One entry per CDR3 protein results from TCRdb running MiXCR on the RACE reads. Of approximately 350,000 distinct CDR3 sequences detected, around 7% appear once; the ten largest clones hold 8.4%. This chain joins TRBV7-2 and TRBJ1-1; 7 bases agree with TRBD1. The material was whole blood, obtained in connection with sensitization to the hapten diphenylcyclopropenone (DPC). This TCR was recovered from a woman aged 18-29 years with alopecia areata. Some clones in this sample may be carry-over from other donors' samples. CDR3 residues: CASSRDRNTEAFF. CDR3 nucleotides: TGTGCCAGCAGCCGGGACAGGAACACTGAAGCTTTCTTT.